The 15 T cell receptor beta chains in this list originate from one sample, sequenced in a study of radiation and T cells in renal cell carcinoma. Some clones are missing from TCRdb's copy, which holds only in-frame ones; the method was immunoSEQ multiplex PCR. The sample lists 120,000 or so clones, around nine tenths occurring once. Documented time point: blood 2 weeks post-SBRT. Treatment given: 15 Gy SBRT to primary tumor, nephrectomy 4 weeks later. The sequencing used blood, collected from a patient whose treatment included radiotherapy and nephrectomy. These receptors came from a woman in her sixties or seventies with renal cell carcinoma.

The chain recombines TRBV4-2 with TRBJ2-4, with 9 bases that match TRBD2. Unmatched junction bases numbered 13, after V lost 1 base and J lost 0 bases. The CDR3 covers 20 residues. CDR1 and CDR2 (germline): LGHNA, YNFKEQ. CDR3 sequence (DNA): TGTGCCAGCAGCCAAGTGGCCGCGGCTAGCGGGGTAAAAGCCAAAAACATTCAGTACTTC. Encoded protein: CASSQVAAASGVKAKNIQYF.

The CDR3 region has the DNA TGTGCCAGCGGCCCCCTGGGAGTCTACGAGCAGTACTTC. It specifies CASGPLGVYEQYF. This chain uses TRBV27 with TRBJ2-7, with D possibly matching TRBD2 (5 bases). The ends were cut back, 8 bases at V and 3 bases at J, with 14 bases in the middle. The length of the CDR3 is 13 residues. CDR1 and CDR2 from the germline V gene are MNHEY and SMNVEV (reference sequence).

V usage is TRBV28 and J usage is TRBJ2-7; 10 bases are a match to TRBD1. Trimming removed 2 bases from V and 5 bases from J; junction bases left unmatched: 18. The CDR3 spans 19 residues. CDR1 is MDHEN, CDR2 SYDVKM, per germline. As DNA, the CDR3 is TGTGCCAGCAGTTTACCCCGGACAGGGGGGGGTGTTGGGGCCGACGAGCAGTACTTC. Encoded protein: CASSLPRTGGGVGADEQYF.

The chain carries TRBV6-5 and TRBJ1-6; 10 bases agree with TRBD1. Germline loops: CDR1 MNHEY, CDR2 SVGAGI. Trimming took 0 bases from V and 7 from J; bases not matched to a gene: 3. The CDR3 extends over 16 amino acids. DNA for the CDR3: TGTGCCAGCAGTTACTCACCGGGACAGGGGAATTCACCCCTCCACTTT. Amino acids: CASSYSPGQGNSPLHF.

This sequence joins TRBV5-1 and TRBJ2-5; no clear D. CDR1 SGHRS and CDR2 YFSETQ come from the germline V gene. The CDR3 has 12 residues. The V and J ends lost 0 bases and 5 bases respectively, with 5 bases between them. The DNA for the CDR3 is TGCGCCAGCAGCTTGGCCAAGGAGACCCAGTACTTC. As protein: CASSLAKETQYF.

The J gene is TRBJ2-3, the V gene TRBV27; 9 nucleotides match TRBD2. Germline V CDR1 and CDR2: MNHEY, SMNVEV (reference sequence). V lost 6 bases and J lost 11; bases outside the gene matches: 6. This CDR3 contains 12 residues. DNA of the CDR3: TGTGCCAGCAGGACCCATAGCGGGGGGCAGTATTTT. Its protein product is CASRTHSGGQYF.

The V call is TRBV4-3, the J call TRBJ1-1, with D perhaps matching TRBD1 (6 bases). Trimming pared 4 bases from V and 1 base from J, leaving 13 bases between. The germline gives CDR1 LGHNA, CDR2 YSLEER. CDR3 length: 15 residues. The CDR3 loop is CASSPGGARNTEAFF. CDR3 in DNA: TGCGCCAGCAGCCCGGGGGGGGCCAGGAACACTGAAGCTTTCTTT.

This chain links TRBV4-1 with TRBJ1-1; D gene uncertain. In germline, CDR1 is MGHRA, CDR2 YSYEKL. The CDR3 has 16 residues. The V and J ends lost 0 bases and 0 bases respectively, with 11 bases between them. CDR3 bases: TGCGCCAGCAGCCAAGAGGGAACAGCCTTGAACACTGAAGCTTTCTTT. This translates into CASSQEGTALNTEAFF.

The gene calls are TRBV27 and TRBJ2-5; 8 bases line up with TRBD2. Trimming took 7 bases from V and 5 from J; bases not matched to a gene: 9. This CDR3 region has 14 residues. Germline V CDR1 and CDR2: MNHEY, SMNVEV (reference sequence). CDR3: CASNGPGGLETQYF. In nucleotides, the CDR3 is TGTGCCAGCAACGGGCCGGGGGGGCTGGAGACCCAGTACTTC.

The chain is built from TRBV5-4 and TRBJ2-7, with D maybe TRBD2 (5 bases). Trimming removed 3 bases at V and 7 bases at J, with 14 bases between. The CDR3 spans 13 residues. The germline V gene encodes CDR1 SGHNT and CDR2 YYREEE (reference sequence). The CDR3, as DNA: TGTGCCAGCAGCTCCCCCGGGGTCGGGGAGCAGTACTTC. Its protein product is CASSSPGVGEQYF.

The V gene is TRBV9, the J gene TRBJ2-5; TRBD2 matches at 8 bases. The germline V gene has CDR1 SGDLS and CDR2 YYNGEE. The junction had 11 bases not matched to a gene; V was cut back by 6 bases and J by 4 bases. CDR3 length: 15 residues. The CDR3 region has the DNA TGTGCCAGCACCCCGGGGGGGGCCCTGGGAGAGACCCAGTACTTC. Amino acid sequence: CASTPGGALGETQYF.

The chain uses TRBV7-2 and TRBJ2-7; perhaps TRBD2 as D (6 bases). This CDR3 contains 15 residues. V was pared by 5 bases and J by 6 bases, with 20 bases between. CDR1 and CDR2 from the germline V gene are SGHTA and FQGNSA. The CDR3 protein is CASSSPLRDRSEQYF. CDR3 nucleotide sequence: TGTGCCAGCAGCAGCCCCCTGCGGGACCGATCCGAGCAGTACTTC.

The chain recombines TRBV11-2 with TRBJ1-5, with D possibly TRBD1 on 5 matching bases. The CDR3 is 13 residues long. Per the germline V gene, CDR1 is SGHAT and CDR2 is FQNNGV. V was pared by 3 bases and J by 7 bases, with 10 bases between. The CDR3 loop is CASSLEEGQPQHF. CDR3 DNA sequence: TGTGCCAGCAGCTTGGAAGAGGGGCAGCCCCAGCATTTT.

V gene TRBV7-2 combines with J gene TRBJ2-7; D remains unclear. The CDR3 sequence is 11 residues long. Per the germline V gene, CDR1 is SGHTA and CDR2 is FQGNSA. Between the trimmed V and J ends, which lost 5 bases and 5 bases, there was a span of 7 bases. This chain's CDR3 is CASSNRDEQYF. CDR3 DNA sequence: TGTGCCAGCAGCAACCGGGACGAGCAGTACTTC.

The chain is built from TRBV19 and TRBJ2-3; unclear D gene. The V end lost 4 bases, the J end lost 0 bases, and 8 bases lay between the germline ends. This CDR3 contains 14 residues. CDR1 is LNHDA and CDR2 is SQIVND in the germline V gene (reference sequence). In DNA form, the CDR3 reads TGTGCCAGTAGTAGCCGACTCAGCACAGATACGCAGTATTTT. Its protein product is CASSSRLSTDTQYF.